This is a list of T cell receptor beta chains from one sample in a study of T-cell reconstitution after alpha-beta-depleted transplantation in children. TCRdb itself ran the PCR reads through MiXCR, one entry per CDR3 protein. The sample holds fewer than 550,000 distinct CDR3 sequences; approximately 10% are singletons and the top ten take roughly 5%. Sequencing used PBMCs from the stem cell graft donor, obtained from the stem cell graft. The receptors shown here come from a human donor who donated a stem cell graft to a child with acute myeloid leukemia. CDR3s include the opening cysteine and the closing phenylalanine or tryptophan. The D gene is left open where the match is weak. Size values are once, few and many counts, or a class for expanded clones, and some rows have none.

len: 14
j_gene: TRBJ1-1
d_gene: -
abundance: many
v_gene: TRBV27
CDR3aa: CASSFGHLNTEAFF
CDR3nt: TGTGCCAGCAGTTTCGGACATTTAAACACTGAAGCTTTCTTT

len: 11
j_gene: TRBJ2-1
d_gene: -
abundance: -
v_gene: TRBV19
CDR3aa: CASSSHIEQFF
CDR3nt: TGTGCCAGTAGTAGCCACATCGAGCAGTTCTTC

len: 12
j_gene: TRBJ1-2
d_gene: TRBD1
abundance: few
v_gene: TRBV20-1
CDR3aa: CSAFGTGDGYTF
CDR3nt: TGCAGTGCTTTCGGGACAGGGGATGGCTACACCTTC

len: 16
j_gene: TRBJ2-3
d_gene: -
abundance: -
v_gene: TRBV25-1
CDR3aa: CASSEWTDYSTDTQYF
CDR3nt: TGTGCCAGCAGTGAGTGGACAGACTATAGCACAGATACGCAGTATTTT

len: 14
j_gene: TRBJ2-2
d_gene: TRBD1
abundance: many
v_gene: TRBV12-3/TRBV12-4
CDR3aa: CASSPRTGPGELFF
CDR3nt: TGTGCCAGCAGTCCACGGACAGGGCCCGGGGAGCTGTTTTTT

len: 11
j_gene: TRBJ2-2
d_gene: -
abundance: few
v_gene: TRBV15
CDR3aa: CATSNKGELFF
CDR3nt: TGTGCCACCAGCAATAAAGGGGAGCTGTTTTTT

len: 12
j_gene: TRBJ1-5
d_gene: -
abundance: many
v_gene: TRBV15
CDR3aa: CATGTYGQPQHF
CDR3nt: TGTGCCACCGGGACGTATGGTCAGCCCCAGCATTTT

len: 13
j_gene: TRBJ2-3
d_gene: -
abundance: many
v_gene: TRBV7-9
CDR3aa: CASSIGTTDTQYF
CDR3nt: TGTGCCAGCAGCATCGGGACGACAGATACGCAGTATTTT

len: 16
j_gene: TRBJ2-7
d_gene: -
abundance: few
v_gene: TRBV7-2
CDR3aa: CASSPFAQGLSYEQYF
CDR3nt: TGTGCCAGCAGCCCCTTCGCACAGGGCCTCTCCTACGAGCAGTACTTC

len: 15
j_gene: TRBJ1-5
d_gene: -
abundance: -
v_gene: TRBV20-1
CDR3aa: CSASIPGLKNQPQHF
CDR3nt: TGCAGTGCTAGTATCCCGGGACTTAAGAATCAGCCCCAGCATTTT

len: 15
j_gene: TRBJ1-2
d_gene: TRBD1
abundance: -
v_gene: TRBV29-1
CDR3aa: CSVDGVGTGGYGYTF
CDR3nt: TGCAGCGTTGATGGTGTTGGGACAGGGGGCTATGGCTACACCTTC

len: 15
j_gene: TRBJ2-7
d_gene: -
abundance: -
v_gene: TRBV20-1
CDR3aa: CSARDGRLQRYEQYF
CDR3nt: TGCAGTGCTAGAGACGGGAGACTACAACGCTACGAGCAGTACTTC

len: 11
j_gene: TRBJ1-2
d_gene: TRBD1
abundance: few
v_gene: TRBV20-1
CDR3aa: CSVGTGEGYTF
CDR3nt: TGCAGTGTCGGGACAGGGGAAGGCTACACCTTC

len: 15
j_gene: TRBJ1-5
d_gene: TRBD1
abundance: few
v_gene: TRBV5-5
CDR3aa: CASSWGQNLNQPQHF
CDR3nt: TGTGCCAGCAGCTGGGGACAGAATTTAAATCAGCCCCAGCATTTT

len: 15
j_gene: TRBJ2-3
d_gene: -
abundance: -
v_gene: TRBV7-8
CDR3aa: CASSLVFMGTDTQYF
CDR3nt: TGTGCCAGCAGCTTAGTCTTTATGGGCACAGATACGCAGTATTTT

len: 13
j_gene: TRBJ1-2
d_gene: -
abundance: few
v_gene: TRBV10-3
CDR3aa: CAIRQDGRYGYTF
CDR3nt: TGTGCCATCAGGCAGGACGGTCGATATGGCTACACCTTC

len: 16
j_gene: TRBJ2-3
d_gene: TRBD2
abundance: -
v_gene: TRBV2
CDR3aa: CASSTGTSGGGDTQYF
CDR3nt: TGTGCCAGCAGTACCGGGACTAGCGGGGGTGGAGATACGCAGTATTTT

len: 15
j_gene: TRBJ1-1
d_gene: -
abundance: -
v_gene: TRBV4-1
CDR3aa: CASSSAVQTNTEAFF
CDR3nt: TGCGCCAGCAGTTCGGCTGTTCAGACGAACACTGAAGCTTTCTTT

len: 13
j_gene: TRBJ1-2
d_gene: -
abundance: -
v_gene: TRBV29-1
CDR3aa: CSVVGEGAAGYTF
CDR3nt: TGCAGCGTTGTCGGAGAGGGTGCCGCTGGCTACACCTTC

len: 14
j_gene: TRBJ2-3
d_gene: -
abundance: few
v_gene: TRBV10-3
CDR3aa: CAMADTRAADTQYF
CDR3nt: TGTGCCATGGCAGACACCCGGGCGGCAGATACGCAGTATTTT

len: 14
j_gene: TRBJ1-6
d_gene: -
abundance: few
v_gene: TRBV27
CDR3aa: CASTLTATFSPLHF
CDR3nt: TGTGCCAGCACTTTGACAGCGACTTTTTCACCCCTCCACTTT

len: 14
j_gene: TRBJ1-2
d_gene: -
abundance: -
v_gene: TRBV5-4
CDR3aa: CASSYTGTEDGYTF
CDR3nt: TGTGCCAGCAGCTATACCGGGACCGAAGATGGCTACACCTTC

len: 14
j_gene: TRBJ1-1
d_gene: -
abundance: few
v_gene: TRBV5-1
CDR3aa: CASSRNAQENEAFF
CDR3nt: TGCGCCAGCAGCCGAAATGCCCAGGAGAATGAAGCTTTCTTT

len: 13
j_gene: TRBJ2-5
d_gene: -
abundance: many
v_gene: TRBV10-3
CDR3aa: CASASINQETQYF
CDR3nt: TGTGCCAGCGCCTCGATAAACCAAGAGACCCAGTACTTC

len: 13
j_gene: TRBJ2-1
d_gene: -
abundance: -
v_gene: TRBV20-1
CDR3aa: CSALRTNSNEQFF
CDR3nt: TGCAGTGCTCTGCGGACAAACTCCAATGAGCAGTTCTTC

len: 14
j_gene: TRBJ2-4
d_gene: TRBD1
abundance: few
v_gene: TRBV5-1
CDR3aa: CASSPGTGLDIQYF
CDR3nt: TGCGCCAGCAGCCCGGGGACAGGGTTGGACATTCAGTACTTC

len: 12
j_gene: TRBJ2-3
d_gene: TRBD1
abundance: -
v_gene: TRBV30
CDR3aa: CAWRDRADTQYF
CDR3nt: TGTGCCTGGAGAGACAGGGCAGATACGCAGTATTTT

len: 17
j_gene: TRBJ2-1
d_gene: TRBD1
abundance: -
v_gene: TRBV27
CDR3aa: CASSRTQGAGWGNEQFF
CDR3nt: TGTGCCAGCAGCCGAACCCAGGGGGCCGGGTGGGGGAATGAGCAGTTCTTC

len: 15
j_gene: TRBJ2-3
d_gene: -
abundance: -
v_gene: TRBV20-1
CDR3aa: CSASLAGTGTDTQYF
CDR3nt: TGCAGTGCTAGTCTCGCGGGGACTGGCACAGATACGCAGTATTTT

len: 14
j_gene: TRBJ1-1
d_gene: -
abundance: many
v_gene: TRBV29-1
CDR3aa: CSVPTGGKNTEAFF
CDR3nt: TGCAGCGTCCCCACGGGCGGGAAGAACACTGAAGCTTTCTTT

len: 13
j_gene: TRBJ2-3
d_gene: -
abundance: -
v_gene: TRBV5-1
CDR3aa: CASSLEAPGGQYF
CDR3nt: TGCGCCAGCAGCTTGGAGGCCCCAGGTGGGCAGTATTTT

len: 14
j_gene: TRBJ1-1
d_gene: -
abundance: -
v_gene: TRBV5-1
CDR3aa: CASGAYSGDTEAFF
CDR3nt: TGCGCCAGCGGAGCTTATTCAGGGGACACTGAAGCTTTCTTT

len: 16
j_gene: TRBJ2-4
d_gene: -
abundance: -
v_gene: TRBV10-3
CDR3aa: CAADSQGPTYKNIQYF
CDR3nt: TGTGCCGCAGATTCTCAGGGGCCGACGTACAAAAACATTCAGTACTTC

len: 15
j_gene: TRBJ1-6
d_gene: TRBD1
abundance: many
v_gene: TRBV4-1
CDR3aa: CASSLTGTGNSPLHF
CDR3nt: TGCGCCAGCAGCCTTACCGGGACAGGGAATTCACCCCTCCACTTT

len: 18
j_gene: TRBJ2-7
d_gene: TRBD2
abundance: few
v_gene: TRBV5-1
CDR3aa: CASSLLAGGSTEGYEQYF
CDR3nt: TGCGCCAGCAGCTTATTAGCGGGAGGTTCAACGGAGGGGTACGAGCAGTACTTC

len: 13
j_gene: TRBJ2-7
d_gene: TRBD2
abundance: -
v_gene: TRBV20-1
CDR3aa: CSARGLAGPEQYF
CDR3nt: TGCAGTGCTAGAGGTCTAGCGGGACCCGAGCAGTACTTC

len: 14
j_gene: TRBJ1-6
d_gene: -
abundance: -
v_gene: TRBV5-1
CDR3aa: CASSLEGWRSPLHF
CDR3nt: TGCGCCAGCAGCTTGGAGGGCTGGCGTTCACCCCTCCACTTT